A single sample gave rise to the 28 T cell receptor beta chains below, sequenced in a study of identical twins. One entry per CDR3 protein, called by TCRdb with MiXCR from the 5' RACE reads. The sample lists 690,000 or so distinct CDR3 sequences, around 8.3% seen once, with 0.98% in the top ten. The sample was also linked to a second study, of yellow fever vaccine responses in identical twins.

Sequences were obtained from PBMCs. These receptors all stem from a young woman in good health.

This clonotype was picked up many times. J is TRBJ2-1 and V is TRBV14, with 12 bases identical to TRBD2. This CDR3 is built from 16 residues. V shed 2 bases, J shed 6 bases, and the junction held 5 bases outside the gene matches. Germline CDR1 and CDR2: SGHDN and FVKESK. The CDR3 here is CASSQLAGGPSNEQFF. The CDR3 region has the DNA TGTGCCAGCAGCCAACTAGCGGGAGGGCCATCCAATGAGCAGTTCTTC. Drawing the rest from reference TRBV14 and TRBJ2-1, the complete variable domain is EAGVTQFPSHSVIEKGQTVTLRCDPISGHDNLYWYRRVMGKEIKFLLHFVKESKQDESGMPNNRFLAERTGGTYSTLKVQPAELEDSGVYFCASSQLAGGPSNEQFFGPGTRLTVL.

The sample holds a few counts of this clonotype. The chain combines TRBV11-2 with TRBJ2-1, with D possibly being TRBD1 or TRBD2 (7 bases each). The CDR3 has 16 amino acids. V lost 5 bases to trimming and J lost 2 bases, with 16 bases between them. CDR1 SGHAT and CDR2 FQNNGV come from the germline V gene. The CDR3 here is CASSPLRGGAYNEQFF. CDR3 in DNA: TGTGCCAGCAGCCCCCTCAGGGGGGGGGCCTACAATGAGCAGTTCTTC.

Of note for this clonotype: Mismatch with germline at one junction end may stem from a read error. The chain combines TRBV20-1 with TRBJ2-1; TRBD1 matches at 11 bases. Germline loops: CDR1 DFQATT, CDR2 SNEGSKA (reference sequence). The CDR3 is 16 residues long. The CDR3 loop is CCARDTGQGDYNEQFF. The CDR3 bases are TGCTGTGCTAGAGACACGGGACAGGGGGACTACAATGAGCAGTTCTTC.

This clonotype was detected only a few times. The CDR3 DNA reads as TGTGCCAGCAGCTACTCCAGCGGGATCAATGAGCAGTTCTTC. Protein: CASSYSSGINEQFF. This chain uses TRBV7-2 with TRBJ2-1; 7 bases line up with TRBD2. The CDR3 sequence is 14 residues long. Per the germline V gene, CDR1 is SGHTA and CDR2 is FQGNSA. J was trimmed by 6 bases and V by 4 bases; bases with no gene match: 6.

This clonotype was seen at least ten times. The chain uses TRBV11-2 and TRBJ2-1; unclear D gene. The V gene lost 0 bases and the J gene lost 10 bases, with 19 bases spanning the gap. CDR1 is SGHAT, CDR2 FQNNGV, per germline. The CDR3 length is 16 residues. CDR3 sequence (DNA): TGTGCCAGCAGCTTAGATTGGACCGGTAACTCCGTCGAGCAGTTCTTC. This sequence encodes CASSLDWTGNSVEQFF.

The table lists this clonotype with a few counts. DNA for the CDR3: TGTGCCAGCAGCCAAGCGGGACAGGGAGGCTACGAGCAGTACTTC. Protein: CASSQAGQGGYEQYF. The chain joins TRBV14 to TRBJ2-7; 9 nucleotides align to TRBD1. The CDR3 totals 15 residues. Germline CDR1 and CDR2: SGHDN and FVKESK. After removal of 1 base from V and 3 bases from J, the junction contained 4 bases not matched to a gene.

This clonotype was observed a handful of times. The V gene is TRBV27, the J gene TRBJ2-5, with 9 bases lining up with TRBD2. Germline V gene data show CDR1 as MNHEY and CDR2 as SMNVEV (reference sequence). V lost 6 bases and J lost 4; bases outside the gene matches: 3. The CDR3 contains 13 residues. The CDR3 DNA follows: TGTGCCAGCAGACGGCGGGGGGGAGAGACCCAGTACTTC. Translation gives CASRRRGGETQYF.

This chain links TRBV29-1 with TRBJ1-1; weak D call: TRBD1 (6 bases). The V gene lost 5 bases and the J gene lost 4 bases, with 11 bases spanning the gap. CDR3 length: 12 amino acids. The V gene's germline CDR1 is SQVTM and CDR2 ANQGSEA. The CDR3 reads CSVPTGITEAFF. The CDR3 bases are TGCAGCGTTCCCACAGGGATCACTGAAGCTTTCTTT.

There are many counts of this clonotype. The rearrangement uses TRBV10-3 and TRBJ2-1; no definite D call. The CDR3 sequence is 15 residues long. Germline CDR1 is ENHRY and CDR2 is SYGVKD. V was cut by 3 bases and J by 4 bases, with 13 bases left in between. For the CDR3, the DNA is TGTGCCATCAGTGATAACCCGGTGGGGTACAATGAGCAGTTCTTC. Translating gives CAISDNPVGYNEQFF.

The chain carries TRBV6-4 and TRBJ2-1; D is uncertain. Germline-derived CDR1 and CDR2 are MRHNA and SNTAGT. Trimming removed 0 bases from V and 4 bases from J, with 4 bases in between. The CDR3 consists of 13 residues. The CDR3 coding sequence is TGTGCCAGCAGTGACTCGTTTTACAATGAGCAGTTCTTC. Protein sequence: CASSDSFYNEQFF.

The rearrangement joins TRBV28 to TRBJ2-5; D gene uncertain. There are 17 residues in the CDR3. V gave up 2 bases and J gave up 5 bases, with 21 bases separating them. Germline V gives CDR1 MDHEN, CDR2 SYDVKM. Here the CDR3 DNA reads TGTGCCAGCAGTTTAGATCAGGTGACTCAGAAAGTGGAGACCCAGTACTTC. Its translation is CASSLDQVTQKVETQYF.

This clonotype was detected only a few times. The chain carries TRBV5-1 and TRBJ2-2; maybe TRBD2 (5 bases). The ends were cut back, 0 bases at V and 1 base at J, with 19 bases in the middle. Germline V gene data show CDR1 as SGHRS and CDR2 as YFSETQ. The CDR3 contains 19 residues. The CDR3 protein is CASSLERIVAPGNTGELFF. In DNA, the CDR3 is TGCGCCAGCAGCTTGGAGCGGATCGTAGCCCCGGGGAACACCGGGGAGCTGTTTTTT.

Only a few counts were recorded for this clonotype. The V gene is TRBV12-3 or TRBV12-4, the J gene TRBJ2-3; 7 nucleotides align to TRBD1. The CDR3 totals 16 residues. J lost 2 bases, V lost 2 bases, and 7 bases had no gene match. The CDR3 here is CASSLRDRPNTDTQYF. CDR3 in DNA: TGTGCCAGCAGTTTAAGGGACAGACCGAACACAGATACGCAGTATTTT.

V and J are TRBV27 and TRBJ2-7, with a possible D match to TRBD2 (6 bases). The CDR3 loop spans 15 amino acids. The germline V gene encodes CDR1 MNHEY and CDR2 SMNVEV (reference sequence). With 10 bases removed from V and 3 bases from J, the gap between germline ends came to 22 bases. This chain's CDR3 is CATSASGGVFYEQYF. The CDR3 DNA reads TGTGCCACCTCAGCGTCGGGCGGGGTATTCTACGAGCAGTACTTC.

The chain is built from TRBV5-1 and TRBJ2-7; TRBD1 agrees at 9 bases. The V gene's germline CDR1 is SGHRS and CDR2 YFSETQ. With 3 bases clipped from V and 5 bases from J, the junction kept 6 bases outside the gene matches. This CDR3 spans 14 amino acids. CDR3 protein: CASSSGQGTHEQYF. In DNA, the CDR3 is TGCGCCAGCAGCTCGGGACAGGGAACCCACGAGCAGTACTTC.

Ten or more counts support this clonotype. The V gene is TRBV4-1, the J gene TRBJ2-3, with 7 nucleotides matching TRBD2. The CDR3 length is 14 residues. Per the germline V gene, CDR1 is MGHRA and CDR2 is YSYEKL. V was pared by 0 bases and J by 4 bases, with 1 base of the junction left unmatched. Here the CDR3 reads CASSQDLAADTQYF. The CDR3, as DNA: TGCGCCAGCAGCCAAGATCTAGCGGCAGATACGCAGTATTTT.

Many counts were recorded for this clonotype. J is TRBJ1-2 and V is TRBV11-2, with D possibly TRBD1 on 5 matching bases. Per the germline V gene, CDR1 is SGHAT and CDR2 is FQNNGV. Trimming shortened V by 1 base and J by 7 bases, and 10 bases separated the two germline ends. This CDR3 comprises 13 residues. CDR3 coding DNA: TGTGCCAGCAGCTTAGCAGGGTATGGTGGCTACACCTTC. Protein: CASSLAGYGGYTF.

In its sample, this clonotype was seen a few times. The chain employs TRBV5-1 and TRBJ2-2; perhaps TRBD1 as D (6 bases). Per the germline V gene, CDR1 is SGHRS and CDR2 is YFSETQ. Trimming stripped 2 bases from V and 0 bases from J, with 11 bases between. CDR3 length: 16 amino acids. In DNA, the CDR3 is TGCGCCAGCAGCTTTTCCGGGACAACGAACACCGGGGAGCTGTTTTTT. As protein: CASSFSGTTNTGELFF.

The chain is built from TRBV9 and TRBJ2-5; no definite D call. The germline gives CDR1 SGDLS, CDR2 YYNGEE. V lost 0 bases, J lost 2 bases, and 8 bases lay in between. The CDR3 runs to 14 residues. CDR3: CASSVGTIQETQYF. The CDR3, as DNA: TGTGCCAGCAGCGTAGGGACCATACAAGAGACCCAGTACTTC. Based on the CDR3 plus reference TRBV9 and TRBJ2-5, the full variable domain is DSGVTQTPKHLITATGQRVTLRCSPRSGDLSVYWYQQSLDQGLQFLIQYYNGEERAKGNILERFSAQQFPDLHSELNLSSLELGDSALYFCASSVGTIQETQYFGPGTRLLVL.

This clonotype has only a few counts. The chain is built from TRBV27 and TRBJ2-7; 7 nucleotides line up with TRBD2. The CDR3 has 16 residues. J lost 7 bases, V lost 6 bases, and 18 bases had no gene match. Germline lookup yields CDR1 MNHEY and CDR2 SMNVEV (reference sequence). The CDR3 here is CASSPGLVSGVREQYF. Here the CDR3 DNA reads TGTGCCAGCAGCCCTGGACTAGTTAGTGGGGTAAGGGAGCAGTACTTC.

This clonotype occurred many times. V usage is TRBV6-5 and J usage is TRBJ1-5; the D gene is possibly TRBD1 (6 bases). Per the germline V gene, CDR1 is MNHEY and CDR2 is SVGAGI. This CDR3 contains 17 residues. V was trimmed by 4 bases and J by 3 bases, leaving 19 bases between them. As DNA, the CDR3 is TGTGCCAGCAGTTCCCCGGGGCCGACAGGCTTCAATCAGCCCCAGCATTTT. As protein: CASSSPGPTGFNQPQHF.

This clonotype has more than one count but fewer than ten. The chain employs TRBV19 and TRBJ2-7; no reliable D call. This CDR3 is 13 amino acids long. V lost 5 bases and J lost 0, with 8 bases in between. Germline V gene data show CDR1 as LNHDA and CDR2 as SQIVND (reference sequence). The CDR3 loop is CASSPAASYEQYF. Here the CDR3 DNA reads TGTGCCAGTAGTCCCGCGGCCTCCTACGAGCAGTACTTC.

This chain connects TRBV5-1 to TRBJ1-1, with D unclear. The CDR3 consists of 17 residues. The germline gives CDR1 SGHRS, CDR2 YFSETQ. With 0 bases removed from V and 2 bases from J, the gap between germline ends came to 17 bases. The CDR3 coding sequence is TGCGCCAGCAGCTTGGAACCCCTGAAGGCACCAAACACTGAAGCTTTCTTT. It encodes CASSLEPLKAPNTEAFF. The entire variable domain, with the rest obtained from reference TRBV5-1 and TRBJ1-1, is as follows: KAGVTQTPRYLIKTRGQQVTLSCSPISGHRSVSWYQQTPGQGLQFLFEYFSETQRNKGNFPGRFSGRQFSNSRSEMNVSTLELGDSALYLCASSLEPLKAPNTEAFFGQGTRLTVV.

A few counts support this clonotype. The V gene is TRBV6-1, the J gene TRBJ2-7; 8 nucleotides line up with TRBD1. The CDR3 is 14 amino acids. Trimming removed 5 bases from V and 5 bases from J; junction bases left unmatched: 8. Germline V gives CDR1 MNHNS, CDR2 SASEGT. As DNA, the CDR3 is TGTGCCAGCAGTCGAAACCAGGGGGCCCACGAGCAGTACTTC. Its protein is CASSRNQGAHEQYF.

This clonotype was picked up many times. This chain links TRBV5-1 with TRBJ2-7; D is unresolved. V shed 0 bases and J shed 2 bases, with 12 bases lying between them. The CDR3 has 15 residues. Germline values: CDR1 SGHRS, CDR2 YFSETQ. The CDR3 DNA is TGCGCCAGCAGCTTGGTACCGATACCGGCCTACGAGCAGTACTTC. Translation: CASSLVPIPAYEQYF.

In this sample, this clonotype turned up a few times. The chain links TRBV12-3 or TRBV12-4 to TRBJ2-7; 10 bases are a match to TRBD2. The ends lost 6 bases at V and 2 bases at J; junction bases unmatched: 4. The CDR3 runs 14 residues. CDR3 protein: CASSRLAGPYEQYF. Here the CDR3 DNA reads TGTGCCAGCAGCCGACTAGCGGGCCCCTACGAGCAGTACTTC.

A few counts support this clonotype. The chain is built from TRBV6-1 and TRBJ2-1, with D maybe TRBD2 (5 bases). CDR3 length equals 14 residues. Germline assignment: CDR1 MNHNS and CDR2 SASEGT. With 6 bases removed from V and 7 bases from J, the gap between germline ends came to 16 bases. The CDR3 DNA sequence: TGTGCCAGCAGCGCCCCCTCCGGGGAGAATGAGCAGTTCTTC. Residues: CASSAPSGENEQFF.

The gene calls are TRBV6-5 and TRBJ2-1; 9 bases line up with TRBD2. The junction had 5 bases not matched to a gene; V was cut back by 4 bases and J by 4 bases. The germline V gene has CDR1 MNHEY and CDR2 SVGAGI. This CDR3 comprises 15 residues. The CDR3 bases are TGTGCCAGCAGTTTCGTACTAGCGGGTTACAATGAGCAGTTCTTC. This sequence encodes CASSFVLAGYNEQFF.